This TCR beta chain was captured in a study of T cell responses to AZD1222 COVID-19 vaccine. Study background: Samples with a second dose at about 4 or about 12 weeks were pooled together. Study-wide results and limits: Repertoire sampling happened only post peak T cell response. The donor cohort was predominantly white British with a female majority, and clonal diversity may have been underestimated.

Details on this clone: Its specificity is not known.

Germline lookup yields CDR1 ENHRY and CDR2 SYGVKD. This CDR3 contains 16 residues. V was clipped by 7 bases and J by 0 bases; unmatched bases: 7. The method was immunoSEQ multiplex PCR; TCRdb's version includes in-frame clones alone and lacks a portion of them. The table lists about 180,000 clones, about nine tenths of them singletons. The TCR comes from an adult in good health. The chain couples TRBV10-3 to TRBJ2-2; TRBD1 aligns across 8 bases. This sample comprised peripheral blood, obtained on day 0 of AZD1222 vaccination. The CDR3 DNA reads TGTGCCATCATGCGACAGGGGCATTCGAACACCGGGGAGCTGTTTTTT. Translation: CAIMRQGHSNTGELFF.